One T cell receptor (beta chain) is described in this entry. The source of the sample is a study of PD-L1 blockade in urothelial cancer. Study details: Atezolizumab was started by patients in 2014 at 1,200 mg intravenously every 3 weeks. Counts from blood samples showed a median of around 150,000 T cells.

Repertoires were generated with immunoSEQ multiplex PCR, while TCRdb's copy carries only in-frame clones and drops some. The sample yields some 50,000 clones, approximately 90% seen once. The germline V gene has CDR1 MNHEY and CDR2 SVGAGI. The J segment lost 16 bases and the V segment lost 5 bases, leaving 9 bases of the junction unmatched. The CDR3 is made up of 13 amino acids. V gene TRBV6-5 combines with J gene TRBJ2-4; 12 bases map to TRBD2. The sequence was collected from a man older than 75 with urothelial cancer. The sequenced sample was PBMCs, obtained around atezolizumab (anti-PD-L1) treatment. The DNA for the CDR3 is TGTGCCAGCAGTACCCTAGCGGGAGGGCCGATTTACTTC. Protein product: CASSTLAGGPIYF.